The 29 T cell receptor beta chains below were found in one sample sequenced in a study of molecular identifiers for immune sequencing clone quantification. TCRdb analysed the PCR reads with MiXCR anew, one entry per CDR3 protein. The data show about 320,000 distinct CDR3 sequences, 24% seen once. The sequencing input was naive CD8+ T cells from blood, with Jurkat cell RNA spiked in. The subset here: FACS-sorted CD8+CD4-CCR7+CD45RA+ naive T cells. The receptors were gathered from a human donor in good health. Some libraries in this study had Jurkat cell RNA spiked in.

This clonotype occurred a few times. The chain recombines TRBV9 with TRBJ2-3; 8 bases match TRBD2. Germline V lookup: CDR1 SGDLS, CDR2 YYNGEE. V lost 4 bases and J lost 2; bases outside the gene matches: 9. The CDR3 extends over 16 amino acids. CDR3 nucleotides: TGTGCCAGCAGCCCGGGGGGGCGTACACCCACAGATACGCAGTATTTT. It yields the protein CASSPGGRTPTDTQYF.

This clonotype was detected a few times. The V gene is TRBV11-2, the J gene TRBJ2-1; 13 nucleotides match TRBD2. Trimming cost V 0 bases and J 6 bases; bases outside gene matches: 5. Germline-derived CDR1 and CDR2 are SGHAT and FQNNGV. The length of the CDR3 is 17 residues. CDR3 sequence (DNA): TGTGCCAGCAGCTTAGATGTTAGACTAGCGGGAGGCAATGAGCAGTTCTTC. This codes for CASSLDVRLAGGNEQFF.

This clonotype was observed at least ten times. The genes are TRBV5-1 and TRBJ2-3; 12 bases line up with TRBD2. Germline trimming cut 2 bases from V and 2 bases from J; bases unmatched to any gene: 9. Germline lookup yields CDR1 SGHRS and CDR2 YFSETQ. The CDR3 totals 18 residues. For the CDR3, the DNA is TGCGCCAGCAGCTTACGTACTAGCGGGGGGCTCGACACAGATACGCAGTATTTT. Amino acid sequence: CASSLRTSGGLDTDTQYF.

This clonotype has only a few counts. The CDR3 DNA reads as TGTGCCACCGGCCCTAGCGGGGGAATCTACGAGCAGTACTTC. The encoded protein is CATGPSGGIYEQYF. The chain recombines TRBV6-2 or TRBV6-3 with TRBJ2-7, with 10 bases that match TRBD2. Germline CDR1 is MNHEY and CDR2 is SVGEGT. The CDR3 runs to 14 residues. J was trimmed by 3 bases and V by 10 bases; bases with no gene match: 9.

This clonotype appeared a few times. The CDR3 loop is CSATTQPSGVSTDTQYF. For the CDR3, the DNA is TGCAGTGCTACTACCCAACCGAGCGGGGTAAGCACAGATACGCAGTATTTT. This chain uses TRBV20-1 with TRBJ2-3, with 7 bases that match TRBD2. The ends lost 4 bases at V and 0 bases at J; junction bases unmatched: 13. From germline, CDR1 is DFQATT and CDR2 SNEGSKA (reference sequence). This CDR3 is 17 amino acids long.

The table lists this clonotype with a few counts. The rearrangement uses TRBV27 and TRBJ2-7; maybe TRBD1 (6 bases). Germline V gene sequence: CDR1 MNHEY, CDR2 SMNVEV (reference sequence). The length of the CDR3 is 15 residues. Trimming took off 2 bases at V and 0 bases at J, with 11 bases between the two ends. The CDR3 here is CASSLHGDNSYEQYF. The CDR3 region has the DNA TGTGCCAGCAGTTTACACGGGGACAACTCCTACGAGCAGTACTTC.

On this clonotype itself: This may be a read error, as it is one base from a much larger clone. The CDR3 sequence is CASSAWTGGWETQYF. CDR3 coding DNA: TGCGCCAGCAGCGCTTGGACAGGGGGCTGGGAGACCCAGTACTTC. V is TRBV5-1 and J is TRBJ2-5; 11 nucleotides line up with TRBD1. The CDR3 is 15 residues long. The germline V gene encodes CDR1 SGHRS and CDR2 YFSETQ. Losses at the gene ends were 4 bases for V and 5 bases for J; bases not matched to a gene: 7.

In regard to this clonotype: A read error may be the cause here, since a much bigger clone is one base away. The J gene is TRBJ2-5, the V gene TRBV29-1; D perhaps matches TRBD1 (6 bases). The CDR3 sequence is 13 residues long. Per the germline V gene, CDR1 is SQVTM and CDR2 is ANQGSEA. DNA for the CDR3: TGCAGCGCCCGGGACACCTCCCAAGCGACCCAGTACTTC. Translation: CSARDTSQATQYF.

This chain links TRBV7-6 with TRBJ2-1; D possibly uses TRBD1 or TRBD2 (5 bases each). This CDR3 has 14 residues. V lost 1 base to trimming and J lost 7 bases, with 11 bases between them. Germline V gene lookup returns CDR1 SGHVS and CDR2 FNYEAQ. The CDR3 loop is CASSLGAGTNEQFF. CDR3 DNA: TGTGCCAGCAGCTTAGGGGCAGGGACGAATGAGCAGTTCTTC. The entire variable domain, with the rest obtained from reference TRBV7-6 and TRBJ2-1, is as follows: GAGVSQSPRYKVTKRGQDVALRCDPISGHVSLYWYRQALGQGPEFLTYFNYEAQQDKSGLPNDRFSAERPEGSISTLTIQRTEQRDSAMYRCASSLGAGTNEQFFGPGTRLTVL.

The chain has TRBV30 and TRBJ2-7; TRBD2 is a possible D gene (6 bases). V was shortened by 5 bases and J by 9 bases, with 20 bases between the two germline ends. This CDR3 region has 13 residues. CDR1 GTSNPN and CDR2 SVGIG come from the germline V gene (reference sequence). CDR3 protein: CAWGPMTGSGQYF. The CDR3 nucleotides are TGTGCCTGGGGCCCAATGACCGGGAGCGGGCAGTACTTC.

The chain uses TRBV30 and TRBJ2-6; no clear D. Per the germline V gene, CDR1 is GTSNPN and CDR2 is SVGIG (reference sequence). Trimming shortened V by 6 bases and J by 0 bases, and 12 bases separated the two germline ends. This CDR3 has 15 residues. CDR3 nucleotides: TGTGCCTGTTTGCTGGGCCTCTCTGGGGCCAACGTCCTGACTTTC. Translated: CACLLGLSGANVLTF.

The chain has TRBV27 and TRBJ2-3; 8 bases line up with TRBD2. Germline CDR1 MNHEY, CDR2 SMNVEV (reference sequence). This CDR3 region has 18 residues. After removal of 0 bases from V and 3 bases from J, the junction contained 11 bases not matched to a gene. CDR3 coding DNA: TGTGCCAGCAGTTTATCCCGTTTGAGCGGGAGTCATACAGATACGCAGTATTTT. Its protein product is CASSLSRLSGSHTDTQYF.

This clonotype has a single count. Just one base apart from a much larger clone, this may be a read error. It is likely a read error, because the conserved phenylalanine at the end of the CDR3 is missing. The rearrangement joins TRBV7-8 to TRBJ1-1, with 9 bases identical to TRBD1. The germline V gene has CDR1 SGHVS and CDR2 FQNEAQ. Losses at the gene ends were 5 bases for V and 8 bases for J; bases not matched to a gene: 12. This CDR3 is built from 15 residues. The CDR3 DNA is TGTGCCAGCAGCGCTCGGGACAGGGAATTGTTGGAAGCTTTCTGT. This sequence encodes CASSARDRELLEAFC.

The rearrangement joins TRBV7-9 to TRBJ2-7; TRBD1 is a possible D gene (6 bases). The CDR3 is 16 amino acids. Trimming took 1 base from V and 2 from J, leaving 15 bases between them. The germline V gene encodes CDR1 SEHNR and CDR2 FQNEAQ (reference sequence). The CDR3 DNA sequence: TGTGCCAGCAGCTTAGTTGGGGGCGCCGACCCCTACGAGCAGTACTTC. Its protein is CASSLVGGADPYEQYF.

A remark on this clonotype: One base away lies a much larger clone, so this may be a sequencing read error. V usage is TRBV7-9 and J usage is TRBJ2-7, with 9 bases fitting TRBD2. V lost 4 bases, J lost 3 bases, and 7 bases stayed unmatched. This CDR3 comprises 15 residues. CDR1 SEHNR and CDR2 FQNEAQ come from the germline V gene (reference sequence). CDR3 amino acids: CASSSHSGGFYEQYF. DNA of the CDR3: TGTGCCAGCAGCTCACATAGCGGGGGATTCTACGAGCAGTACTTC.

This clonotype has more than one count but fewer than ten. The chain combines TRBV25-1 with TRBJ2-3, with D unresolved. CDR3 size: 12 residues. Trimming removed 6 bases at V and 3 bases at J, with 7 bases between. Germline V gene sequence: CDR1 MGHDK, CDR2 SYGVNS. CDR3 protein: CASRTLTDTQYF. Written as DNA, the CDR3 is TGTGCCAGCAGGACCTTGACAGATACGCAGTATTTT.

CDR3 sequence reads: CASSYPPGPYEQYF. CDR3 nucleotides: TGTGCCAGCAGTTACCCCCCGGGGCCCTACGAGCAGTACTTC. The chain uses TRBV6-2 or TRBV6-3 and TRBJ2-7; D may match TRBD1 or TRBD2 (5 bases each). V lost 2 bases and J 2 bases, leaving 10 bases between the germline ends. Looked up from germline, CDR1 is MNHEY and CDR2 is SVGEGT. This CDR3 is built from 14 residues.

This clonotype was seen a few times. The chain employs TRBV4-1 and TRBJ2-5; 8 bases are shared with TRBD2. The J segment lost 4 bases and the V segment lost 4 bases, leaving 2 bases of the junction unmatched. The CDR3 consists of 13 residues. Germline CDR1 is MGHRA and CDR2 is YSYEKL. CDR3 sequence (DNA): TGCGCCAGCAGCCGGACTAGCTCAGAGACCCAGTACTTC. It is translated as CASSRTSSETQYF.

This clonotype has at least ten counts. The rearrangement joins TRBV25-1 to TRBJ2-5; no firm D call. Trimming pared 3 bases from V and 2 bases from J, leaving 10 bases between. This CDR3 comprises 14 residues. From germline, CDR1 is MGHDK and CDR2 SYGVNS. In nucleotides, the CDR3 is TGTGCCAGCAGTGAGTATGTCGAACAAGAGACCCAGTACTTC. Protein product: CASSEYVEQETQYF.

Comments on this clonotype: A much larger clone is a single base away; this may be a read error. The CDR3 DNA sequence: TGTGCCCGCAGCTTAGACCGGGACTCTCCCCGCTACGAGCAGTACTTC. It translates to CARSLDRDSPRYEQYF. V and J are TRBV7-2 and TRBJ2-7; tentatively, D is TRBD2 (6 bases). CDR1 and CDR2 from the germline V gene are SGHTA and FQGNSA. CDR3 length: 16 residues.

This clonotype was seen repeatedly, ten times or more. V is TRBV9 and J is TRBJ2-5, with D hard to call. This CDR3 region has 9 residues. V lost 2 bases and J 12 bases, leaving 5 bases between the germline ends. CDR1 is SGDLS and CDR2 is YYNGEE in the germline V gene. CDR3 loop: CASSVRKYF. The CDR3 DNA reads TGTGCCAGCAGCGTCCGGAAGTACTTC. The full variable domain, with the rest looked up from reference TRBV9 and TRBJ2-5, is DSGVTQTPKHLITATGQRVTLRCSPRSGDLSVYWYQQSLDQGLQFLIQYYNGEERAKGNILERFSAQQFPDLHSELNLSSLELGDSALYFCASSVRKYFGPGTRLLVL.

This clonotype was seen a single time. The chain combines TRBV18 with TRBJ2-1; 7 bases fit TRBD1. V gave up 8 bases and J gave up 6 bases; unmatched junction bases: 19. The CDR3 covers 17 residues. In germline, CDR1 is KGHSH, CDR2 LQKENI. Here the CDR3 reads CASTTAAGTVYPNEQFF. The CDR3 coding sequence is TGTGCCAGCACTACCGCAGCCGGGACAGTGTACCCCAATGAGCAGTTCTTC.

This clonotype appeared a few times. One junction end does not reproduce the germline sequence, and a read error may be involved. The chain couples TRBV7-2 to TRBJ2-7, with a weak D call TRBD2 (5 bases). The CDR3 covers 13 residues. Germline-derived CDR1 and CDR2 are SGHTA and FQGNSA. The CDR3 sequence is CASSLEVLYAQYF. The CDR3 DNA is TGTGCCAGCAGCTTGGAGGTACTCTACGCGCAGTACTTC.

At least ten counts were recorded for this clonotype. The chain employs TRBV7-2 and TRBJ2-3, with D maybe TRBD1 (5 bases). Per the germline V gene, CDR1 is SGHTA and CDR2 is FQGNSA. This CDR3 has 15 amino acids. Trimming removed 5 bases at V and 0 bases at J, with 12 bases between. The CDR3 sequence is CASSPGHVSTDTQYF. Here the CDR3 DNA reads TGTGCCAGCAGCCCTGGACACGTTAGCACAGATACGCAGTATTTT.

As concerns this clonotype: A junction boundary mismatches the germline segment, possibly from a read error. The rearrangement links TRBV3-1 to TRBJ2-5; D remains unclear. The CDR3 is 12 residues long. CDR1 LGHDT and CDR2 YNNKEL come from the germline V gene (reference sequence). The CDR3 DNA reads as TGTGCCAGCAGCCAAGATCGTGAGATCCAGTACTTC. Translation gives CASSQDREIQYF.

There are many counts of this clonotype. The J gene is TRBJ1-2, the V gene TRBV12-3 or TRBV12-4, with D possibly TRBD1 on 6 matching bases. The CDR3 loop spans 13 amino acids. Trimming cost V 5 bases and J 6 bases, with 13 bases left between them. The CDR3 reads CASSPTGGDGYTF. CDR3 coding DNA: TGTGCCAGCAGTCCGACAGGTGGCGATGGCTACACCTTC.

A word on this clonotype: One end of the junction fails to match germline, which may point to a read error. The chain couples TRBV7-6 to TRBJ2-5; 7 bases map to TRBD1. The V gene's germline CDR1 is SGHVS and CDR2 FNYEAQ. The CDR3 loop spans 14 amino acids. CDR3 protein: CVSSSVTGVETQNF. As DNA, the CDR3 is TGTGTCAGCAGCTCCGTTACAGGGGTAGAGACCCAGAACTTC.

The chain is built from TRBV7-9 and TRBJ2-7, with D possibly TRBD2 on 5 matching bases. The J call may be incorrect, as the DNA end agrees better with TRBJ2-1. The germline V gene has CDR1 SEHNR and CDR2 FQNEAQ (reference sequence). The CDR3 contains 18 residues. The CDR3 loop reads CASSYPPALRAPSSEQFF. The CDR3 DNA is TGTGCCAGCAGTTACCCACCTGCTTTGCGGGCGCCCTCCTCCGAGCAGTTCTTC.

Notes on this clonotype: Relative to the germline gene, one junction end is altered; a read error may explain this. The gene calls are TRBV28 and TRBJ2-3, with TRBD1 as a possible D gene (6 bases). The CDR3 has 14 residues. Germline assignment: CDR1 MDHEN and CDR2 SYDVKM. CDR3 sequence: CASADTGLTGTQYF. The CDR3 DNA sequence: TGTGCCAGCGCTGACACAGGGCTTACAGGTACGCAGTATTTT.